Reported below is one TCR beta chain. Its antigen is not identified. Next came a second PCR, run for about 6 to 11 cycles, which used a sample-barcoded 5' primer along with a J-beta primer mix. Template switching added a 12-random-nucleotide identifier to every cDNA molecule. A single record per CDR3 protein comes from TCRdb applying MiXCR to the 5' RACE reads. The table lists 550,000 to 600,000 distinct CDR3 sequences, around 48% of them singletons. This entry belongs to a study of blood T cells in healthy people across ages. Whole-study findings and limits: Age brought a roughly linear fall in TCR beta diversity measured per million T cells. More naive CD4+ cells and higher diversity were found in long-lived than in aged donors.

J was trimmed by 7 bases and V by 1 base; bases with no gene match: 12. The germline V gene encodes CDR1 SGHTA and CDR2 FQGNSA. There are 16 residues in the CDR3. What was sequenced was blood. The sequence was collected from a man older than 75 in good health. The chain has TRBV7-2 and TRBJ2-7, with 8 bases fitting TRBD1. This CDR3 reads CASSLGGAGGSGEQYF. The CDR3 DNA reads as TGTGCCAGCAGCTTAGGAGGGGCAGGGGGCTCGGGGGAGCAGTACTTC.